These T cell receptor beta chains were read from a single sample in a study of blood T cell repertoires in COVID-19. Assay: immunoSEQ multiplex PCR; the TCRdb copy retains only in-frame clones and omits some. The profile shows about 350,000 clones, over 85% of them singletons. The specimen sequenced was peripheral blood. The receptors were gathered from an older woman with COVID-19, enrolled during active disease. The CDR3 runs from the conserved cysteine through the conserved F or W. Fields, in order: D gene, J gene, clone size, V gene, CDR3 protein, CDR3 DNA. The D gene is left open where the match is weak. Size is omitted from some rows. Given values are once, few, many or a class for expanded clones.

D: TRBD1; J: TRBJ2-7; size: NA; V: TRBV7-9; CDR3: CASSIQGQGSSYEQYF; DNA: TGTGCCAGCAGCATCCAAGGACAGGGGTCTTCCTACGAGCAGTACTTC
D: TRBD2; J: TRBJ2-5; size: NA; V: TRBV7-3; CDR3: CASSLWPRAGGPGETQYF; DNA: TGTGCCAGCAGCTTATGGCCCCGAGCGGGGGGGCCGGGGGAGACCCAGTACTTC
D: TRBD1; J: TRBJ1-1; size: NA; V: TRBV18; CDR3: CASSGQGLNTEAFF; DNA: TGTGCCAGCTCAGGACAGGGGTTGAACACTGAAGCTTTCTTT
D: NA; J: TRBJ1-1; size: NA; V: TRBV2; CDR3: CASNSQGLNTEAFF; DNA: TGTGCCAGCAACAGTCAGGGGTTGAACACTGAAGCTTTCTTT
D: TRBD1; J: TRBJ1-5; size: NA; V: TRBV7-8; CDR3: CASSLGQGVPAQHF; DNA: TGTGCCAGCAGCTTGGGACAGGGGGTACCTGCCCAGCATTTT
D: NA; J: TRBJ2-6; size: NA; V: TRBV10-3; CDR3: CAIGEGVAGANVLTF; DNA: TGTGCCATCGGGGAAGGGGTTGCTGGGGCCAACGTCCTGACTTTC
D: NA; J: TRBJ2-1; size: NA; V: TRBV3-1/TRBV3-2; CDR3: CASSQVAGGTYNEQFF; DNA: TGTGCCAGCAGCCAAGTGGCAGGGGGGACCTACAATGAGCAGTTCTTC
D: NA; J: TRBJ1-5; size: NA; V: TRBV27; CDR3: CASRFRQPQHF; DNA: TGTGCCAGCAGATTTCGTCAGCCCCAGCATTTT
D: NA; J: TRBJ2-4; size: NA; V: TRBV2; CDR3: CASSVTGSGPRNIQYF; DNA: TGTGCCAGCAGTGTAACAGGGTCGGGGCCTCGAAACATTCAGTACTTC
D: TRBD1; J: TRBJ1-3; size: NA; V: TRBV4-2; CDR3: CASSQSGTEGNTIYF; DNA: TGTGCCAGCAGCCAATCCGGGACAGAGGGAAACACCATATATTTT
D: TRBD1; J: TRBJ1-6; size: NA; V: TRBV5-3; CDR3: CARSITGDSSYNSPLHF; DNA: TGTGCCAGAAGCATTACAGGGGATAGCTCCTATAATTCACCCCTCCACTTT
D: NA; J: TRBJ1-1; size: NA; V: TRBV3-1/TRBV3-2; CDR3: CASSQLYRPNTEAFF; DNA: TGTGCCAGCAGCCAACTCTACAGACCGAACACTGAAGCTTTCTTT
D: NA; J: TRBJ1-3; size: NA; V: TRBV3-1/TRBV3-2; CDR3: CASSVSGNTIYF; DNA: TGTGCCAGCTCAGTCTCTGGAAACACCATATATTTT
D: TRBD1; J: TRBJ1-2; size: NA; V: TRBV19; CDR3: CASSLPGGSYGYTF; DNA: TGTGCCAGTAGTTTACCAGGGGGATCCTATGGCTACACCTTC
D: NA; J: TRBJ2-1; size: once; V: TRBV7-8; CDR3: CASSRRPGLYNEQFF; DNA: TGTGCCAGCAGCCGACGCCCGGGACTCTACAATGAGCAGTTCTTC
D: NA; J: TRBJ1-1; size: NA; V: TRBV20-1; CDR3: CSVTLNTEAFF; DNA: TGCAGTGTTACACTGAACACTGAAGCTTTCTTT
D: NA; J: TRBJ1-1; size: NA; V: TRBV13; CDR3: CASSTRTANEAFF; DNA: TGTGCCAGCAGCACCCGGACAGCTAATGAAGCTTTCTTT
D: TRBD1; J: TRBJ1-1; size: few; V: TRBV2; CDR3: CASSRQGLMNTEAFF; DNA: TGTGCCAGCAGTAGACAGGGGCTCATGAACACTGAAGCTTTCTTT
D: NA; J: TRBJ1-4; size: NA; V: TRBV6-6; CDR3: CATAGNEKLFF; DNA: TGTGCCACGGCGGGGAATGAAAAACTGTTTTTT
D: NA; J: TRBJ1-1; size: NA; V: TRBV18; CDR3: CASSPQGGLFAEAFF; DNA: TGTGCCAGCTCACCACAGGGGGGGCTGTTCGCTGAAGCTTTCTTT
D: NA; J: TRBJ1-1; size: NA; V: TRBV11-2; CDR3: CASSLRVGDTEAFF; DNA: TGTGCCAGCAGCTTACGGGTAGGGGACACTGAAGCTTTCTTT
D: NA; J: TRBJ1-1; size: NA; V: TRBV27; CDR3: CASRIGRGTEAFF; DNA: TGTGCCAGCAGGATAGGGAGGGGCACTGAAGCTTTCTTT
D: NA; J: TRBJ1-3; size: NA; V: TRBV6-5; CDR3: CASSYDRGARGNTIYF; DNA: TGTGCCAGCAGTTACGATCGGGGGGCAAGGGGAAACACCATATATTTT
D: NA; J: TRBJ1-3; size: once; V: TRBV6-5; CDR3: CASSYSGVTADTIYF; DNA: TGTGCCAGCAGTTACTCCGGAGTAACGGCGGACACCATATATTTT
D: TRBD1; J: TRBJ1-2; size: NA; V: TRBV18; CDR3: CASSPPGQVKSTGYTF; DNA: TGTGCCAGCTCACCACCCGGACAGGTTAAATCGACTGGCTACACCTTC
D: TRBD1; J: TRBJ2-3; size: NA; V: TRBV6-1; CDR3: CASSDPIRQGIYTDTQYF; DNA: TGTGCCAGCAGTGACCCAATACGACAGGGTATCTACACAGATACGCAGTATTTT
D: NA; J: TRBJ2-1; size: NA; V: TRBV9; CDR3: CASSAHSSSYNEQFF; DNA: TGTGCCAGCAGCGCCCACTCGAGCTCCTACAATGAGCAGTTCTTC
D: TRBD2; J: TRBJ2-1; size: NA; V: TRBV11-2; CDR3: CASSWTSGYNEQFF; DNA: TGTGCCAGCAGCTGGACTAGCGGATACAATGAGCAGTTCTTC
D: NA; J: TRBJ2-7; size: NA; V: TRBV18; CDR3: CASSPRPDSYEQYF; DNA: TGTGCCAGCTCACCACGGCCTGACTCCTACGAGCAGTACTTC
D: NA; J: TRBJ1-3; size: NA; V: TRBV4-2; CDR3: CASSQAGANSGNTIYF; DNA: TGTGCCAGCAGCCAGGCAGGGGCGAACTCTGGAAACACCATATATTTT
D: NA; J: TRBJ2-6; size: NA; V: TRBV5-1; CDR3: CASSLGRVSGANVLTF; DNA: TGCGCCAGCAGCTTGGGCAGGGTATCTGGGGCCAACGTCCTGACTTTC
D: NA; J: TRBJ1-6; size: NA; V: TRBV10-2; CDR3: CASSTGISYNSPLHF; DNA: TGCGCCAGCAGTACAGGGATCTCCTATAATTCACCCCTCCACTTT
D: NA; J: TRBJ2-6; size: NA; V: TRBV6-2/TRBV6-3; CDR3: CASSPGGSGANVLTF; DNA: TGTGCCAGCAGTCCAGGGGGGTCCGGGGCCAACGTCCTGACTTTC
D: NA; J: TRBJ1-2; size: few; V: TRBV10-3; CDR3: CAISEDGLRGVYTF; DNA: TGTGCCATCAGTGAAGACGGCCTAAGGGGTGTCTACACCTTC
D: NA; J: TRBJ1-4; size: many; V: TRBV19; CDR3: CASSSLLRVRAKLFF; DNA: TGTGCCAGTAGTTCCCTTTTGAGGGTTAGAGCAAAACTGTTTTTT
D: TRBD1; J: TRBJ2-2; size: NA; V: TRBV7-3; CDR3: CASSLRQGHTGELFF; DNA: TGTGCCAGCAGCTTACGACAGGGACACACCGGGGAGCTGTTTTTT
D: NA; J: TRBJ2-7; size: NA; V: TRBV28; CDR3: CASMRGHEQYF; DNA: TGTGCCAGCATGCGGGGCCACGAGCAGTACTTC
D: TRBD1; J: TRBJ1-1; size: NA; V: TRBV7-9; CDR3: CASSYWDRGSTEAFF; DNA: TGTGCCAGCAGCTATTGGGACAGGGGGAGCACTGAAGCTTTCTTT
D: NA; J: TRBJ1-3; size: NA; V: TRBV2; CDR3: CASSLQGPSGNTIYF; DNA: TGTGCCAGCAGTTTACAGGGACCTTCTGGAAACACCATATATTTT
D: NA; J: TRBJ2-7; size: NA; V: TRBV6-5; CDR3: CAGRWQGGREQYF; DNA: TGTGCCGGCCGTTGGCAGGGGGGTCGCGAGCAGTACTTC
D: NA; J: TRBJ1-5; size: NA; V: TRBV7-9; CDR3: CASSLTAADQPQHF; DNA: TGTGCCAGCAGCTTAACGGCTGCGGATCAGCCCCAGCATTTT
D: NA; J: TRBJ2-2; size: few; V: TRBV11-2; CDR3: CASSRYNTGELFF; DNA: TGTGCCAGCAGCCGCTACAACACCGGGGAGCTGTTTTTT
D: TRBD1; J: TRBJ1-2; size: NA; V: TRBV19; CDR3: CASSHTGDRVVYGYTF; DNA: TGTGCCAGTAGTCATACCGGGGACAGGGTCGTCTATGGCTACACCTTC
D: NA; J: TRBJ2-1; size: NA; V: TRBV6-1; CDR3: CASSEPLANEQFF; DNA: TGTGCCAGCAGTGAACCCCTGGCCAATGAGCAGTTCTTC